This T cell receptor beta chain was recorded in a study of cytomegalovirus exposure and HLA in healthy donors. This CDR3 spans 18 amino acids. Per the germline V gene, CDR1 is LGHNA and CDR2 is YSLEER. J lost 4 bases, V lost 3 bases, and 10 bases had no gene match. Both 60 Vbeta primers and 13 Jbeta primers went into the PCR. Assay used: immunoSEQ multiplex PCR; TCRdb lists only in-frame clones, some missing. The sample comprises 100,000 to 150,000 clones, approximately 85% of which are singletons, and roughly 1.8% rests with the top ten. The sequence was obtained from a boy aged 5-17 years in good health and CMV-seronegative. The V call is TRBV4-3, the J call TRBJ2-1; 12 nucleotides agree with TRBD2. The source material was PBMCs. CDR3 DNA sequence: TGCGCCAGCAGCCAGAGCCTAGCGGGAGGGCCCGTATACAATGAGCAGTTCTTC. Translating gives CASSQSLAGGPVYNEQFF.